The 10 T cell receptor beta chains below were found in one sample sequenced in a study of shared clonotypes between healthy human individuals (dated by TCRdb to 2019 to 2021). Libraries were prepared through the immunoSEQ multiplex PCR assay. TCRdb holds this immuneACCESS table with in-frame rearrangements only. Some clones are missing; in checked studies, unresolved V genes explain under half, and the rest has no known cause. Counted in this sample were 2 million to 2.5 million clones; 90% to 95% of them appeared once. The ten top clones hold 0.35% to 0.5% of the sample. Sequences were obtained from naive CD4+ T cells from PBMCs. The sample's cell subset or site label, decoded: CD45RA+ positively selected. These receptors originate from a man between 18 and 29 years old in good health. Some clones in this sample may be carry-over from other donors' samples.

The rearrangement joins TRBV28 to TRBJ1-2; D unclear. The CDR3 has 12 amino acids. Trimming took off 6 bases at V and 8 bases at J, with 13 bases between the two ends. The germline V gene encodes CDR1 MDHEN and CDR2 SYDVKM. The CDR3 DNA sequence: TGTGCCAGCAGCCCCGAGCATCTCGGCTACACCTTC. Amino acid sequence: CASSPEHLGYTF.

This chain's CDR3 is CASSTWTGDQETQYF. In DNA form, the CDR3 reads TGTGCCAGCAGCACCTGGACAGGAGACCAAGAGACCCAGTACTTC. The chain combines TRBV7-8 with TRBJ2-5, with 7 bases fitting TRBD1. Trimming took 5 bases from V and 0 from J; bases not matched to a gene: 6. The CDR3 totals 15 residues. Germline V lookup: CDR1 SGHVS, CDR2 FQNEAQ.

The rearrangement links TRBV16 to TRBJ1-2, with TRBD1 matching over 7 bases. Per the germline V gene, CDR1 is KGHSY and CDR2 is FQNENV. This CDR3 region has 14 residues. The J segment lost 2 bases and the V segment lost 3 bases, leaving 3 bases of the junction unmatched. The CDR3 region has the DNA TGTGCCAGCAGCCACAGGGGACAGAACTATGGCTACACCTTC. This codes for CASSHRGQNYGYTF. Looking up the rest from reference TRBV16 and TRBJ1-2 gives the full variable domain: GEEVAQTPKHLVRGEGQKAKLYCAPIKGHSYVFWYQQVLKNEFKFLISFQNENVFDETGMPKERFSAKCLPNSPCSLEIQATKLEDSAVYFCASSHRGQNYGYTFGSGTRLTVV.

The V gene is TRBV28, the J gene TRBJ1-1; D unresolved. The CDR3 has 12 amino acids. Trimming cost V 9 bases and J 6 bases, with 14 bases left between them. Germline-derived CDR1 and CDR2 are MDHEN and SYDVKM. This chain's CDR3 is CASLTRTAEAFF. In DNA, the CDR3 is TGTGCCAGTCTTACTCGGACGGCTGAAGCTTTCTTT.

The CDR3 DNA follows: TGTGCCAGCAGCATACTCGGGACTGCCATGTCTACCGGGGAGCTGTTTTTT. Its translation is CASSILGTAMSTGELFF. This chain joins TRBV9 and TRBJ2-2; a possible D gene is TRBD2 (6 bases). The V and J ends lost 4 bases and 5 bases respectively, with 21 bases between them. This CDR3 contains 17 residues. Germline CDR1 is SGDLS and CDR2 is YYNGEE.

Worth noting for this clone: Other DNA sequences from this sample encode an identical CDR3 as well. J is TRBJ2-7 and V is TRBV2; 10 bases are shared with TRBD1. The CDR3 loop spans 15 amino acids. CDR1 is SNHLY, CDR2 FYNNEI, per germline. V was clipped by 5 bases and J by 0 bases; unmatched bases: 4. Written as DNA, the CDR3 is TGTGCCAGCAGTCGGGACAGGGGAAGCTCCTACGAGCAGTACTTC. Its protein is CASSRDRGSSYEQYF.

The gene calls are TRBV7-9 and TRBJ2-3, with TRBD1 as a possible D gene (6 bases). The CDR3 has 15 amino acids. With 3 bases removed from V and 6 bases from J, the gap between germline ends came to 16 bases. Germline values: CDR1 SEHNR, CDR2 FQNEAQ (reference sequence). CDR3 amino acids: CASSLRTDLPDTQYF. CDR3 DNA sequence: TGTGCCAGCAGCTTGAGGACAGACCTCCCCGATACGCAGTATTTT.

For the CDR3, the DNA is TGTGCCAGCAGTTTATCACTTGCACGGAGGGGAGCGGCTTTCTTT. Protein sequence: CASSLSLARRGAAFF. This chain connects TRBV28 to TRBJ1-1; possible D gene TRBD1, 5 bases. CDR1 MDHEN and CDR2 SYDVKM come from the germline V gene. The CDR3 is 15 residues long. Trimming cost V 1 base and J 11 bases, with 20 bases left between them.

The chain employs TRBV2 and TRBJ1-5, with 7 bases that match TRBD1. V lost 4 bases, J lost 7 bases, and 7 bases stayed unmatched. The germline gives CDR1 SNHLY, CDR2 FYNNEI. The CDR3 extends over 14 amino acids. In DNA, the CDR3 is TGTGCCAGCAGTGGGGAGAAGGACAGGCAGCCCCAGCATTTT. Encoded protein: CASSGEKDRQPQHF.

V and J are TRBV9 and TRBJ2-5; D is unclear. The V gene lost 0 bases and the J gene lost 0 bases, with 12 bases spanning the gap. Per the germline V gene, CDR1 is SGDLS and CDR2 is YYNGEE. This CDR3 is 16 amino acids long. The chain's CDR3 is CASSVAPLADQETQYF. The CDR3 DNA reads as TGTGCCAGCAGCGTAGCTCCCCTGGCGGACCAAGAGACCCAGTACTTC.